The clone carrying this T cell receptor beta chain was counted once. This sample was taken from a study of blood T cell repertoires in COVID-19. Study-wide context: Acute-phase and convalescent COVID-19 samples originated in the United States, Italy and Spain. PBMCs, B-cell-depleted T cells, or T cells were the source of the cDNA or gDNA that made up the material.

Trimming shortened V by 6 bases and J by 1 base, and 3 bases separated the two germline ends. This CDR3 is 10 amino acids long. Germline CDR1 SQVTM, CDR2 ANQGSEA. Those who participated ranged in age from roughly 18 to 90 years and resided in roughly 26 US areas. As originally analysed: Amplification of reference gene primers was used by the study to estimate nucleated cell counts. TCRdb keeps only in-frame clones here, not all; method: immunoSEQ multiplex PCR. V and J calls and clone size are copied from that table; D and trimming were computed from the DNA. Of under 350,000 clones listed, approximately 86% were seen once; the top ten hold about 4%.

The receptor comes from a woman aged 40 to 50 with acute COVID-19. The sequenced sample consisted of PBMCs or T cells enriched from blood (not recorded which). J is TRBJ1-1 and V is TRBV29-1; D is ambiguous. CDR3 nucleotide sequence: TGCAGCGTAGCGAACACTGAAGCTTTCTTT. Translated: CSVANTEAFF. The full variable domain, in which reference TRBV29-1 and TRBJ1-1 provide the parts outside the CDR3, is SAVISQKPSRDICQRGTSLTIQCQVDSQVTMMFWYRQQPGQSLTLIATANQGSEATYESGFVIDKFPISRPNLTFSTLTVSNMSPEDSSIYLCSVANTEAFFGQGTRLTVV.